The 19 T cell receptor beta chains below all came from one sample that was sequenced in a study of CD8+CD57+ T cells in acquired aplastic anemia. Genomic DNA templated the TCR beta VDJ and CDR3 profiling. TCRdb reprocessed the reads via MiXCR and lists one record per CDR3 protein. The table lists 150,000 to 200,000 distinct CDR3 sequences, less than 60% of them singletons. Sequencing involved patients with CD8+CD57+ cell expansion previously shown by flow cytometry. The sequencing input was sorted CD4+, CD8+, or CD8+CD57+ T cells (not recorded which) from PBMCs. All receptors derive from a human donor with aplastic anemia.

This rearrangement joins TRBV19 to TRBJ2-3, with 9 bases lining up with TRBD2. The J segment lost 0 bases and the V segment lost 10 bases, leaving 2 bases of the junction unmatched. CDR3 length: 13 amino acids. Germline V lookup: CDR1 LNHDA, CDR2 SQIVND (reference sequence). The CDR3 sequence is CATSGVSTDTQYF. CDR3 DNA sequence: TGTGCCACTAGCGGGGTGAGCACAGATACGCAGTATTTT. Variable domain in full (rest from reference TRBV19 and TRBJ2-3): DGGITQSPKYLFRKEGQNVTLSCEQNLNHDAMYWYRQDPGQGLRLIYYSQIVNDFQKGDIAEGYSVSREKKESFPLTVTSAQKNPTAFYLCATSGVSTDTQYFGPGTRLTVL.

The chain links TRBV28 to TRBJ1-1, with D unresolved. There are 12 residues in the CDR3. Trimming removed 4 bases at V and 4 bases at J, with 7 bases between. CDR1 MDHEN and CDR2 SYDVKM come from the germline V gene. The CDR3 is CASSSQRTEAFF. The DNA of the CDR3 is TGTGCCAGCAGTTCCCAGCGCACTGAAGCTTTCTTT.

The table lists this clonotype with many counts. The chain links TRBV19 to TRBJ1-5; D gene ambiguous. The germline CDR1 and CDR2 sequences are LNHDA and SQIVND (reference sequence). The germline V and J ends were trimmed by 1 base and 2 bases, with 12 bases remaining between them. The CDR3 contains 16 residues. This CDR3 reads CASSIVGSAGNQPQHF. Here the CDR3 DNA reads TGTGCCAGTAGTATAGTTGGGTCCGCTGGCAATCAGCCCCAGCATTTT.

This clonotype was detected only a few times. This chain uses TRBV3-1 with TRBJ1-2; D not resolved. The CDR3 is 14 amino acids. Germline CDR1 and CDR2: LGHDT and YNNKEL (reference sequence). The V end lost 5 bases, the J end lost 7 bases, and 17 bases lay between the germline ends. CDR3 in DNA: TGTGCCAGCAGCACGGGCCCTCTCCGCGCTGGCTACACCTTC. This codes for CASSTGPLRAGYTF.

V is TRBV5-6 and J is TRBJ1-1, with 7 bases matching TRBD1. Per germline, CDR1 SGHDT and CDR2 YYEEEE. The ends lost 4 bases at V and 10 bases at J; junction bases unmatched: 7. The CDR3 length is 12 residues. CDR3 residues: CASSRTGLGAFF. The CDR3 DNA reads TGTGCCAGCAGCCGGACAGGCCTTGGAGCTTTCTTT.

This clonotype was recorded many times. The V gene is TRBV4-2, the J gene TRBJ2-3; D not resolved. The CDR3 totals 16 residues. V was clipped by 1 base and J by 2 bases, with 13 bases between them. Germline CDR1 is LGHNA and CDR2 is YNFKEQ. CDR3 DNA sequence: TGTGCCAGCAGCCAAGGCAATGGGCAGCTCACAGATACGCAGTATTTT. It yields the protein CASSQGNGQLTDTQYF.

The count of this clonotype is one. Given a much more abundant clone one base away, this may be a read error. The rearrangement links TRBV30 to TRBJ1-1; TRBD1 is a possible D gene (6 bases). The germline V gene encodes CDR1 GTSNPN and CDR2 SVGIG (reference sequence). CDR3 length equals 13 residues. CDR3 loop: CAWTMTGGTDAFF. CDR3 DNA sequence: TGTGCCTGGACAATGACAGGAGGCACTGACGCTTTCTTT.

This CDR3 reads CASRTGTGEGYTF. DNA for the CDR3: TGTGCCAGCAGGACCGGGACAGGGGAAGGCTACACCTTC. The rearrangement joins TRBV2 to TRBJ1-2; TRBD1 aligns across 10 bases. Germline CDR1 reads SNHLY; CDR2 reads FYNNEI. There are 13 residues in the CDR3. V was pared by 6 bases and J by 8 bases, with 6 bases of the junction left unmatched.

This clonotype was counted only a few times. The chain uses TRBV24-1 and TRBJ2-5; 7 nucleotides align to TRBD1. The J segment lost 4 bases and the V segment lost 1 base, leaving 5 bases of the junction unmatched. Germline values: CDR1 KGHDR, CDR2 SFDVKD. The CDR3 is 15 amino acids. The CDR3 region is CATSDFTQGTETQYF. The DNA of the CDR3 is TGTGCCACCAGTGATTTCACACAGGGGACAGAGACCCAGTACTTC.

In this sample, this clonotype turned up many times. J is TRBJ1-5 and V is TRBV7-2; no reliable D call. CDR3 length equals 13 residues. The germline CDR1 and CDR2 sequences are SGHTA and FQGNSA. Trimming shortened V by 4 bases and J by 3 bases, and 7 bases separated the two germline ends. CDR3 protein: CASSSGLNQPQHF. CDR3 bases: TGTGCCAGCAGCTCCGGACTCAATCAGCCCCAGCATTTT.

This clonotype was observed many times. The chain joins TRBV6-4 to TRBJ1-2; 9 bases align to TRBD1. CDR1 is MRHNA, CDR2 SNTAGT, per germline. V lost 4 bases to trimming and J lost 4 bases; unmatched junction nucleotides: 7. The CDR3 runs 15 residues. CDR3 sequence reads: CASSASGTGSYGYTF. In DNA, the CDR3 is TGTGCCAGCAGTGCATCGGGGACAGGGAGCTATGGCTACACCTTC.

The J gene is TRBJ2-5, the V gene TRBV5-6; 8 bases align to TRBD2. With 0 bases clipped from V and 7 bases from J, the junction kept 8 bases outside the gene matches. CDR1 SGHDT and CDR2 YYEEEE come from the germline V gene. The CDR3 is 15 residues long. The CDR3 sequence: CASSLAGSLAGTQYF. The CDR3 DNA reads as TGTGCCAGCAGCTTGGCGGGGAGTCTAGCGGGGACCCAGTACTTC.

This clonotype was seen repeatedly, ten times or more. V and J are TRBV20-1 and TRBJ2-7, with 8 positions matching TRBD2. Trimming at V came to 3 bases and at J to 5 bases, leaving 12 bases not matched to a gene. Germline-derived CDR1 and CDR2 are DFQATT and SNEGSKA (reference sequence). This CDR3 is 15 amino acids long. The CDR3 DNA follows: TGCAGTGCTAGTGGGTTTTTAGCGGGAACCAACGAGCAGTACTTC. As protein: CSASGFLAGTNEQYF.

This clonotype was counted ten times or more. For the CDR3, the DNA is TGTGCCAGCAGCGTAGCTGTTGGGCAGGGCCAAGAGACCCAGTACTTC. It specifies CASSVAVGQGQETQYF. The chain joins TRBV9 to TRBJ2-5; D is possibly TRBD1 (5 bases). V shed 0 bases and J shed 1 base, with 13 bases lying between them. This CDR3 has 16 amino acids. Germline V gene lookup returns CDR1 SGDLS and CDR2 YYNGEE.

J is TRBJ2-7 and V is TRBV15; the match to TRBD1 covers 7 bases. Germline values: CDR1 LNHNV, CDR2 YYDKDF (reference sequence). CDR3 size: 15 residues. The junction had 7 bases not matched to a gene; V was cut back by 3 bases and J by 2 bases. Here the CDR3 reads CATSSPGQRAYEQYF. The CDR3 DNA is TGTGCCACCAGCAGTCCGGGACAGAGGGCCTACGAGCAGTACTTC.

The chain joins TRBV19 to TRBJ2-4; 12 bases fit TRBD2. Unmatched junction bases numbered 7, after V lost 4 bases and J lost 0 bases. CDR3 size: 18 residues. Germline CDR1 LNHDA, CDR2 SQIVND (reference sequence). As DNA, the CDR3 is TGTGCCAGTAGTAGGCCACGGACTAGCGGGGTAGCCAAAAACATTCAGTACTTC. Protein: CASSRPRTSGVAKNIQYF.

This sequence joins TRBV7-2 and TRBJ2-2; a possible D gene is TRBD2 (5 bases). In germline, CDR1 is SGHTA, CDR2 FQGNSA. The CDR3 loop spans 12 amino acids. The V end was cut by 3 bases, the J end by 8 bases, with 7 bases between. CDR3 DNA sequence: TGTGCCAGCAGCTTGGGGAGAGGGGAGCTGTTTTTT. It is translated as CASSLGRGELFF.

In its sample, this clonotype was seen many times. The rearrangement uses TRBV12-3 or TRBV12-4 and TRBJ2-5; the D is unclear. Trimming shortened V by 3 bases and J by 0 bases, and 8 bases separated the two germline ends. CDR3 length equals 14 residues. CDR3 sequence reads: CASSFRNYQETQYF. CDR3 nucleotides: TGTGCCAGCAGTTTCAGGAACTACCAAGAGACCCAGTACTTC.

This clonotype appeared many times. V usage is TRBV20-1 and J usage is TRBJ2-7, with a tentative D call TRBD1 (6 bases). The V end was cut by 6 bases, the J end by 2 bases, with 17 bases between. The CDR3 has 14 amino acids. Germline CDR1 and CDR2: DFQATT and SNEGSKA (reference sequence). CDR3 region: CSAIIRGKPYEQYF. The CDR3 region has the DNA TGCAGTGCGATCATCAGGGGAAAACCCTACGAGCAGTACTTC.